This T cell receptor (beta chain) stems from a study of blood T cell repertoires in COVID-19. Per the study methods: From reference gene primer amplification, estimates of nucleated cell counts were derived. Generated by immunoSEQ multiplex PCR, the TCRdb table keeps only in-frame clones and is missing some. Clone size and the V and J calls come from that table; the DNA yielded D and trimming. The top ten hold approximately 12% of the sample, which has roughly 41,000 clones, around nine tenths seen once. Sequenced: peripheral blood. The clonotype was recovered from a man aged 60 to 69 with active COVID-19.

Written as DNA, the CDR3 is TGTGCCAGCAGCGCCGGAGGGACAGGGGGCACTGAAGCTTTCTTT. Translated, it gives CASSAGGTGGTEAFF. The chain recombines TRBV7-8 with TRBJ1-1, with 11 bases matching TRBD1. CDR3 length: 15 amino acids. In germline, CDR1 is SGHVS, CDR2 FQNEAQ. After removal of 5 bases from V and 4 bases from J, the junction contained 6 bases not matched to a gene.